Included here is one T cell receptor (beta chain) sequence, with context. These data belong to a study of control samples from healthy donors and cancer patients. The CDR3 spans 14 residues. Germline V gene sequence: CDR1 LNHDA, CDR2 SQIVND (reference sequence). Between the trimmed V and J ends, which lost 3 bases and 1 base, there was a span of 10 bases. The method was immunoSEQ multiplex PCR; TCRdb's version includes in-frame clones alone and lacks a portion of them. This sample has 150,000 or so clones; roughly 94% occur once, and the top ten carry more than 13%. Material: PBMCs. This sequence was found in a man in his 60s with colorectal cancer. J is TRBJ2-7 and V is TRBV19; a possible D gene is TRBD2 (5 bases). This CDR3 is CASSIGVGSYEQYF. CDR3 DNA sequence: TGTGCCAGTAGTATCGGGGTTGGTTCCTACGAGCAGTACTTC.